This is a list of T cell receptor beta chains from one sample in a study of cytomegalovirus exposure and HLA in healthy donors. Clones were read by immunoSEQ multiplex PCR, and TCRdb kept only the in-frame ones, dropping some. Among roughly 68,000 clones listed, under 85% were seen once. The specimen was PBMCs. These receptors originate from a male donor in good health and CMV-seropositive. The CDR3 runs from the conserved cysteine through the conserved F or W. Each record gives: CDR3 length, D gene, J gene, V gene, clone size, CDR3 protein, CDR3 DNA. The D gene is left open where the match is weak. Where a row states a size, it is once, few, many or the class of an expanded clone; other rows omit it.

>12|-|TRBJ2-3|TRBV11-2|-
CASSLAGGTQYF
TGTGCCAGCAGCTTAGCGGGTGGTACGCAGTATTTT
>14|-|TRBJ1-2|TRBV19|few
CASRDGGFNYGYTF
TGTGCCAGTAGAGACGGCGGATTTAACTATGGCTACACCTTC
>14|-|TRBJ1-2|TRBV19|-
CASSIDLVGYGYTF
TGTGCCAGTAGTATAGATCTAGTCGGGTATGGCTACACCTTC
>12|TRBD1|TRBJ1-1|TRBV18|-
CASSTGQGEAFF
TGTGCCAGCTCAACGGGACAGGGAGAAGCTTTCTTT
>20|TRBD1|TRBJ1-1|TRBV2|once
CASSQETTGQAGRRYTEAFF
TGTGCCAGCAGCCAGGAAACAACGGGACAGGCAGGCCGACGATACACTGAAGCTTTCTTT
>14|-|TRBJ2-7|TRBV5-1|-
CASSLNRDPYEQYF
TGCGCCAGCAGCTTGAACAGGGACCCCTACGAGCAGTACTTC
>15|-|TRBJ1-3|TRBV15|once
CATSVTGNSGNTIYF
TGTGCCACCAGCGTTACAGGGAACTCTGGAAACACCATATATTTT
>14|-|TRBJ2-3|TRBV19|-
CASSMRGPTDTQYF
TGTGCCAGTAGTATGCGGGGACCCACAGATACGCAGTATTTT
>15|TRBD2|TRBJ2-2|TRBV9|-
CASSYTGGSPGELFF
TGTGCCAGCAGCTATACGGGGGGGTCCCCCGGGGAGCTGTTTTTT
>16|TRBD1|TRBJ1-6|TRBV18|-
CASSPHGTGVNSPLHF
TGTGCCAGCTCACCACACGGCACAGGGGTGAATTCACCCCTCCACTTT